A selection of T cell receptor beta chains follows, all from one sample in a study of cytomegalovirus exposure and HLA in healthy donors. Sequencing used immunoSEQ multiplex PCR; TCRdb keeps in-frame clones, though not all of them. The sample includes 150,000 or so clones, roughly 90% of them seen just once. Source material: PBMCs. Source of these receptors: a woman aged 18-35 years in good health and CMV-seronegative. Each CDR3 is given with its conserved first and last residue. D genes are given only for firm matches. Clone size is not always given. Where it is, it says once, few, many or a class for expanded clones.

TGCGCCAGCCGCGAGAACAATGAGCAGTTCTTC	CASRENNEQFF	TRBJ2-1	TRBV5-1	.	.
TGTGCCAGTAGTAGATCGGGACTAGCGGGGGACTCCCCGTCCTACAATGAGCAGTTCTTC	CASSRSGLAGDSPSYNEQFF	TRBJ2-1	TRBV19	.	TRBD2
TGTGCCAGCAGTTTAGGGGCGAGCTACGAGCAGTACTTC	CASSLGASYEQYF	TRBJ2-7	TRBV27	few	.
TGTGCCAGGACTAGCGGGGGGGCTCTTGGCACAGATACGCAGTATTTT	CARTSGGALGTDTQYF	TRBJ2-3	TRBV5-8	.	TRBD2
TGTGCCAGCTCACTAAACGCCGGTGGGGAGCTGTTTTTT	CASSLNAGGELFF	TRBJ2-2	TRBV18	many	.
TGCGCCAGCAGCCCAAAGACAGGTAGAGCTGGAAACACCATATATTTT	CASSPKTGRAGNTIYF	TRBJ1-3	TRBV5-1	few	.
TGTGCCAGCAGCTTAGGCGACAGGGGGGCCGAAGCTTTCTTT	CASSLGDRGAEAFF	TRBJ1-1	TRBV7-9	.	TRBD1
TGTTCCAGCAGCCGGGCCAGATCCAACGGGAGCTCCTACGAGCAGTACTTC	CSSSRARSNGSSYEQYF	TRBJ2-7	TRBV7-9	.	.
TGTGCCAGCAGTTTAAGCTACCCTAACTATGGCTACACCTTC	CASSLSYPNYGYTF	TRBJ1-2	TRBV28	.	.
TGCGCCAGCAGCTTGGTTAGCGGGGGGGCCTCGAATACGCAGTATTTT	CASSLVSGGASNTQYF	TRBJ2-3	TRBV5-1	.	TRBD2
TGTGCCATCAGTGCACGTACAGGGATGAACACTGAAGCTTTCTTT	CAISARTGMNTEAFF	TRBJ1-1	TRBV10-3	few	.
TGTGCCTGGAGTGAGGGACACGAGCAAGAGACCCAGTACTTC	CAWSEGHEQETQYF	TRBJ2-5	TRBV30	.	.
TGTGCCAGCAGTCTGGGACAGGGGTTTCGGACTGAAGCTTTCTTT	CASSLGQGFRTEAFF	TRBJ1-1	TRBV28	.	TRBD1
TGTGCCAGTAGTAGCCGGACAGCACTCTCCTACGAGCAGTACTTC	CASSSRTALSYEQYF	TRBJ2-7	TRBV19	.	.
TGTGCCAGCAGCTTTAGTTATGGCTACACCTTC	CASSFSYGYTF	TRBJ1-2	TRBV5-4	few	.
TGTGCCAGCAGCCACGACAGGGGTAATTCACCCCTCCACTTT	CASSHDRGNSPLHF	TRBJ1-6	TRBV7-9	.	TRBD1
TGCGCCAGCAGCTTGACATCTATGACTAGCGGGGGGGGTGATGAGCAGTTCTTC	CASSLTSMTSGGGDEQFF	TRBJ2-1	TRBV5-1	.	TRBD2
TGTGCCTGGAGTGTTAGGACAGGGGAGGCCTACGAGCAGTACTTC	CAWSVRTGEAYEQYF	TRBJ2-7	TRBV30	.	TRBD1
TGTGCCAGTGGCCCCTCGACAGCATATAATTCACCCCTCCACTTT	CASGPSTAYNSPLHF	TRBJ1-6	TRBV27	.	.
TGTGCCAGCAGTCCAGGGGGTTTAAGGGAGCAGTTCTTC	CASSPGGLREQFF	TRBJ2-1	TRBV27	.	TRBD1
TGTGCCAGCAGTGAATTCGCAGGGGGCAGAGCAGATACGCAGTATTTT	CASSEFAGGRADTQYF	TRBJ2-3	TRBV6-4	few	TRBD1
TGTGCCAGCAGTTACTCGTATCTCCAAGAGACCCAGTACTTC	CASSYSYLQETQYF	TRBJ2-5	TRBV6-5	.	.
TGTGCCAGCAGCTTAGGGGGGGGGCGGGGAGATACGCAGTATTTT	CASSLGGGRGDTQYF	TRBJ2-3	TRBV7-2	.	.
TGTGCCAGCAGCTTCCAGCTAGCGGGGACAGATACGCAGTATTTT	CASSFQLAGTDTQYF	TRBJ2-3	TRBV5-4	once	TRBD2
TGTGCCATCAGCCCGGGGGGTTATAGACTAGGTTCGGGACAGGACAATGAGCAGTTCTTC	CAISPGGYRLGSGQDNEQFF	TRBJ2-1	TRBV10-3	once	.
TGTGCCAGCAGTTCGACAGGGGCGGTCAATGAGCAGTTCTTC	CASSSTGAVNEQFF	TRBJ2-1	TRBV27	once	TRBD1
TGTGCCAGCAGCTTAAGCCTACAGGGTCAGCCCCAGCATTTT	CASSLSLQGQPQHF	TRBJ1-5	TRBV11-2	.	.
TGTGCCAGCAGTTACAGTGGACAGGGGGAGGGCGGCTACACCTTC	CASSYSGQGEGGYTF	TRBJ1-2	TRBV6-5	.	TRBD1